This T cell receptor beta chain was captured in a study of PD-1 blockade in mismatch repair-deficient tumors. The wider study: Patients had approximately 11 mismatch repair-deficient cancer types, all previously treated and progressing. Notes on the study in general: Tumor-resident clones, often undetectable pretreatment in blood, expanded then contracted after pembrolizumab.

All patients were mismatch repair deficient, assessed by either PCR or immunohistochemistry. TCR sequencing covered a few patients who responded to pembrolizumab. TCRdb's table, derived via immunoSEQ multiplex PCR, lists solely in-frame clones and lacks some. The table shows about 100,000 clones, with 70% to 85% occurring only once. CDR3 length equals 14 residues. The V gene end was trimmed by 7 bases and the J gene end by 10 bases; junction bases not matched to a gene: 13. From germline, CDR1 is SGHRS and CDR2 YFSETQ. A remark on this clone: The target antigen is unknown.

The source is an adult with mismatch repair-deficient cancer. V and J are TRBV5-1 and TRBJ2-1; 8 bases fit TRBD2. The sample in question was peripheral blood, obtained 36 weeks after starting pembrolizumab. The CDR3 is CASSREGRVGEQFF. The CDR3 DNA sequence: TGCGCCAGCTCACGGGAGGGCCGGGTGGGAGAGCAGTTCTTC.